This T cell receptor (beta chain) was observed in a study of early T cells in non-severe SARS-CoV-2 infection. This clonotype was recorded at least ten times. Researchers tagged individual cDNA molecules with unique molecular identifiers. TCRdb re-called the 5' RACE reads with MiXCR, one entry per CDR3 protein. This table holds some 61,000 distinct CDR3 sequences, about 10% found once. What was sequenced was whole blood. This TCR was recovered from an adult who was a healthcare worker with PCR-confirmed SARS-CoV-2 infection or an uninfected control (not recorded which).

The CDR3 reads CAWATGSYGYTF. The CDR3 nucleotides read TGTGCCTGGGCCACGGGGTCCTATGGCTACACCTTC. V gene TRBV30 combines with J gene TRBJ1-2, with D uncertain. Trimming took off 5 bases at V and 4 bases at J, with 11 bases between the two ends. This CDR3 is 12 amino acids long. Looked up from germline, CDR1 is GTSNPN and CDR2 is SVGIG (reference sequence).